This T cell receptor (beta chain) was found in a study of blood T cell repertoires in COVID-19. Study-level information: COVID-19 samples collected from the United States, Italy and Spain covered acute and convalescent phases. T cells, B-cell-depleted T cells, or PBMCs supplied cDNA or gDNA.

The CDR3 runs 14 residues. Authors' analysis steps: Amplification with reference gene primers provided the estimates of nucleated cell counts. TCRdb's copy holds only in-frame clones and misses some; the assay was immunoSEQ multiplex PCR. V, J and clone size are taken as reported in that table, and D and trimming were inferred from the DNA itself. The table shows hundreds of thousands of clones, with around 84% occurring only once. This clone occurred once. Sample: peripheral blood. The V call is TRBV21-1, the J call TRBJ1-2; TRBD1, the table's D call, lacks a check against the DNA. TRBV21-1 is annotated as a pseudogene. The receptor was isolated from a man aged 40-49 years with acute or convalescent COVID-19. DNA for the CDR3: TGTGCCAGCAGCGCCAGGTTTCCTAACTATGGCTACACCTTC. As protein: CASSARFPNYGYTF.